This entry is about one T cell receptor (beta chain). Its antigen remains unidentified. TCRdb's copy holds only in-frame clones and misses some; the assay was immunoSEQ multiplex PCR. This table holds more than 25,000 clones, 89% found once. This entry is derived from a study of PD-1 blockade in classical Hodgkin lymphoma. Study-wide findings and caveats: Diminished baseline TCR diversity has been reported in newly diagnosed patients relative to healthy donors. Differences between repertoires have undefined causes, possibly disease activity or prior therapy.

Trimming took off 2 bases at V and 6 bases at J, with 14 bases between the two ends. The germline gives CDR1 SGHTA, CDR2 FQGNSA. The CDR3 is 15 residues long. Noted time point: newly diagnosed, previously untreated cHL patient sample. Isolation of CD4+ T cells from thawed PBMCs was performed by magnetic negative selection. Peripheral samples used as comparators were newly diagnosed, untreated classical Hodgkin lymphoma PBMCs. The TCR originated in a human donor with classical Hodgkin lymphoma. The rearrangement uses TRBV7-2 and TRBJ2-1, with a weak D call TRBD2 (6 bases). What was sequenced was CD4+ T cells from blood. The CDR3 bases are TGTGCCAGCAGCTTATTTGGAGGGAGCAGCAATGAGCAGTTCTTC. Translation gives CASSLFGGSSNEQFF.